The 20 T cell receptor beta chains below were found in one sample sequenced in a study of vaccination and CD4 T cells after COVID-19. This sample's time point: late sampling 161 to 241 days after vaccination in three convalescent patients. TCRdb re-analysed the PCR reads in MiXCR, keeping a single row per CDR3 protein. The sample lists 25,000 to 35,000 distinct CDR3 sequences, around 49% seen once, with 5.5% to 7% in the top ten. The sample in question was CD4+ T cells from blood, obtained about 7 months after SARS-CoV-2 vaccination. All receptors come from a human donor who had recovered from COVID-19.

The gene calls are TRBV24-1 and TRBJ2-3, with 7 nucleotides matching TRBD2. V dropped 5 bases and J dropped 1; count of bases not matched to a gene: 14. The CDR3 spans 18 residues. Germline values: CDR1 KGHDR, CDR2 SFDVKD. CDR3: CATSVPSGGRLGTDTQYF. As DNA, the CDR3 is TGTGCCACCAGTGTCCCTTCGGGAGGCCGCCTGGGCACAGATACGCAGTATTTT.

The chain is built from TRBV2 and TRBJ2-3, with D perhaps matching TRBD1 (5 bases). The length of the CDR3 is 14 residues. The V end was cut by 6 bases, the J end by 4 bases, with 14 bases between. Germline values: CDR1 SNHLY, CDR2 FYNNEI. CDR3 sequence reads: CASRPSPRADTQYF. As DNA, the CDR3 is TGTGCCAGCAGGCCATCCCCCAGGGCAGATACGCAGTATTTT.

The rearrangement links TRBV20-1 to TRBJ2-4; 11 bases fit TRBD2. Germline loops: CDR1 DFQATT, CDR2 SNEGSKA (reference sequence). With 5 bases clipped from V and 0 bases from J, the junction kept 9 bases outside the gene matches. The CDR3 is 17 residues long. CDR3 nucleotides: TGCAGTGCTTACCGGACTAGCGGGCCCCTAGCCAAAAACATTCAGTACTTC. Protein: CSAYRTSGPLAKNIQYF.

The chain carries TRBV20-1 and TRBJ2-7, with D perhaps matching TRBD2 (5 bases). CDR1 is DFQATT, CDR2 SNEGSKA, per germline (reference sequence). Deletions cut 5 bases from V and 3 bases from J, with 8 bases between. The CDR3 is 11 amino acids. This CDR3 is CSAQGLYEQYF. Here the CDR3 DNA reads TGCAGTGCTCAAGGACTCTACGAGCAGTACTTC.

The chain carries TRBV7-9 and TRBJ2-2; D perhaps matches TRBD1 (6 bases). The germline V gene encodes CDR1 SEHNR and CDR2 FQNEAQ (reference sequence). V was cut by 3 bases and J by 6 bases, with 11 bases left in between. This CDR3 has 14 residues. The CDR3 protein is CASSFSGDPGELFF. CDR3 nucleotide sequence: TGTGCCAGCAGCTTTTCAGGGGACCCCGGGGAGCTGTTTTTT.

The count of this clonotype is one. The chain employs TRBV7-3 and TRBJ2-7; D uncertain. CDR3 length: 11 residues. V was pared by 9 bases and J by 6 bases, with 12 bases between. Germline CDR1 reads SGHTA; CDR2 reads FQGTGA. As DNA, the CDR3 is TGTGCCAGAAGAATCCCCCTCGAGCAGTACTTC. As protein: CARRIPLEQYF.

V usage is TRBV7-3 and J usage is TRBJ2-3; the match to TRBD2 covers 13 bases. This CDR3 region has 15 residues. Trimming took 4 bases from V and 4 from J; bases not matched to a gene: 2. Per the germline V gene, CDR1 is SGHTA and CDR2 is FQGTGA. CDR3 residues: CASSSTSGRPDTQYF. CDR3 nucleotide sequence: TGTGCCAGCAGCTCGACTAGCGGGAGGCCAGATACGCAGTATTTT.

V usage is TRBV20-1 and J usage is TRBJ2-7; tentatively, D is TRBD2 (6 bases). From germline, CDR1 is DFQATT and CDR2 SNEGSKA (reference sequence). This CDR3 is 15 amino acids long. V was pared by 3 bases and J by 0 bases, with 15 bases between. CDR3: CSARDERARSYEQYF. The CDR3 coding sequence is TGCAGTGCTAGGGATGAGCGGGCCCGCTCCTACGAGCAGTACTTC.

The chain recombines TRBV7-9 with TRBJ1-3, with D unclear. The CDR3 sequence is 17 residues long. The V gene's germline CDR1 is SEHNR and CDR2 FQNEAQ (reference sequence). The ends were cut back, 5 bases at V and 0 bases at J, with 17 bases in the middle. CDR3 sequence reads: CASSPRLTGSSGNTIYF. The DNA for the CDR3 is TGTGCCAGCAGCCCGCGATTGACGGGGAGCTCTGGAAACACCATATATTTT.

The chain employs TRBV6-2 or TRBV6-3 and TRBJ1-2; 10 bases map to TRBD1. CDR3 size: 15 residues. In germline, CDR1 is MNHEY, CDR2 SVGEGT. V lost 7 bases and J lost 4; bases outside the gene matches: 9. The CDR3 bases are TGTGCCAGCACACCCTCGGGACAGGGGTTCTATGGCTACACCTTC. Protein product: CASTPSGQGFYGYTF.

The V call is TRBV24-1, the J call TRBJ2-3; 11 bases align to TRBD1. Germline CDR1 and CDR2: KGHDR and SFDVKD. CDR3 length: 16 residues. V was pared by 3 bases and J by 7 bases, with 8 bases of the junction left unmatched. The CDR3 coding sequence is TGTGCCACCAGTGATGTTGGGACAGGGGGTGATTATACGCAGTATTTT. Encoded protein: CATSDVGTGGDYTQYF.

This clonotype was seen more than once but under ten times. The chain has TRBV20-1 and TRBJ1-6, with D possibly matching TRBD1 (5 bases). Germline V gene sequence: CDR1 DFQATT, CDR2 SNEGSKA (reference sequence). The CDR3 runs to 15 residues. The V end lost 0 bases, the J end lost 9 bases, and 15 bases lay between the germline ends. Here the CDR3 reads CSARDWAGQRSPLHF. The CDR3 DNA reads as TGCAGTGCTAGAGATTGGGCAGGGCAGCGTTCACCCCTCCACTTT.

This clonotype was seen only once. The chain links TRBV6-1 to TRBJ2-7; tentatively, D is TRBD2 (6 bases). The CDR3 is made up of 17 amino acids. Germline assignment: CDR1 MNHNS and CDR2 SASEGT. V gave up 7 bases and J gave up 0 bases, with 22 bases separating them. CDR3 loop: CASTIADPRSLSYEQYF. DNA of the CDR3: TGTGCCAGCACTATAGCGGACCCTCGTTCTCTCTCCTACGAGCAGTACTTC.

This chain uses TRBV2 with TRBJ1-6; no firm D call. The CDR3 totals 14 residues. Germline V gene lookup returns CDR1 SNHLY and CDR2 FYNNEI. Trimming removed 6 bases at V and 6 bases at J, with 12 bases between. The CDR3 DNA reads TGTGCCAGCAGCGAGTCGCAGATTAATTCACCCCTCCACTTT. Protein product: CASSESQINSPLHF.

The chain has TRBV12-3 or TRBV12-4 and TRBJ2-1, with TRBD2 identical over 12 bases. CDR3 size: 15 residues. J gave up 7 bases and V 5 bases, and 6 bases lay outside the gene matches. The CDR3 region has the DNA TGTGCCAGCAGTCTAGGGACTAGCGGGTGGAATGAGCAGTTCTTC. Amino acid sequence: CASSLGTSGWNEQFF.

V and J are TRBV20-1 and TRBJ2-1, with D possibly matching TRBD2 (5 bases). CDR1 DFQATT and CDR2 SNEGSKA come from the germline V gene (reference sequence). Trimming pared 0 bases from V and 7 bases from J, leaving 16 bases between. CDR3 size: 15 residues. The CDR3 loop reads CSARDGAASGNEQFF. As DNA, the CDR3 is TGCAGTGCTAGAGATGGAGCGGCATCGGGGAATGAGCAGTTCTTC.

The CDR3 coding sequence is TGTGCCAGCAGCCAAGGAAGACACAATTCACCCCTCCACTTT. Amino acids: CASSQGRHNSPLHF. The V and J genes are TRBV14 and TRBJ1-6; D call uncertain. There are 14 residues in the CDR3. V dropped 1 base and J dropped 7 bases, with 8 bases sitting between them. The germline V gene has CDR1 SGHDN and CDR2 FVKESK.

The chain uses TRBV19 and TRBJ1-6; the D is unclear. Germline CDR1 reads LNHDA; CDR2 reads SQIVND (reference sequence). Between the trimmed V and J ends, which lost 9 bases and 0 bases, there was a span of 12 bases. The CDR3 sequence is 15 residues long. The CDR3 protein is CASTDGSSYNSPLHF. CDR3 DNA: TGTGCCAGCACCGACGGGAGCTCCTATAATTCACCCCTCCACTTT.

This clonotype was recorded a few times. The genes are TRBV20-1 and TRBJ2-5; TRBD2 matches at 13 bases. CDR1 and CDR2 from the germline V gene are DFQATT and SNEGSKA (reference sequence). V lost 6 bases to trimming and J lost 5 bases; unmatched junction nucleotides: 6. This CDR3 contains 14 residues. The CDR3 bases are TGCAGTGCCTGGACTAGCGGGAGATACGAGACCCAGTACTTC. Amino acids: CSAWTSGRYETQYF.

V gene TRBV10-3 combines with J gene TRBJ2-1; no definite D call. Germline-derived CDR1 and CDR2 are ENHRY and SYGVKD. V was shortened by 0 bases and J by 8 bases, with 8 bases between the two germline ends. CDR3 length equals 13 residues. CDR3 DNA sequence: TGTGCCATCAGTGAGTCGAGAGACTATGAGCAGTTCTTC. Its protein is CAISESRDYEQFF.